This passage covers 8 T cell receptor beta chains from one sample sequenced in a study of T cell changes during pregnancy in multiple sclerosis. Produced via immunoSEQ multiplex PCR; TCRdb's table is partial and in-frame only. The sample consists of about 89,000 clones, roughly 94% of them appearing once. The sequencing here drew on peripheral blood, taken in the third trimester of pregnancy. These TCRs come from a female donor with multiple sclerosis, enrolled in a pregnancy study.

About this clone itself: A read error may produce the germline difference seen at one junction end. V and J are TRBV2 and TRBJ2-5; 12 nucleotides align to TRBD2. This CDR3 region has 16 residues. From germline, CDR1 is SNHLY and CDR2 FYNNEI. CDR3 DNA sequence: TGTGCCAGCAGTGATCCGACTAGCGGGGGTGCGGGGAACCCGGACTTC. It codes for CASSDPTSGGAGNPDF. Full variable domain (missing parts from reference TRBV2 and TRBJ2-5): EPEVTQTPSHQVTQMGQEVILRCVPISNHLYFYWYRQILGQKVEFLVSFYNNEISEKSEIFDDQFSVERPDGSNFTLKIRSTKLEDSAMYFCASSDPTSGGAGNPDFGPGTRLLVL.

The genes are TRBV19 and TRBJ1-1, with D unclear. Trimming stripped 3 bases from V and 0 bases from J, with 5 bases between. Looked up from germline, CDR1 is LNHDA and CDR2 is SQIVND (reference sequence). This CDR3 has 13 residues. The CDR3 DNA sequence: TGTGCCAGTAGTATTAGTATGAACACTGAAGCTTTCTTT. Its translation is CASSISMNTEAFF. Combining the CDR3 with reference TRBV19 and TRBJ1-1 gives the whole variable domain DGGITQSPKYLFRKEGQNVTLSCEQNLNHDAMYWYRQDPGQGLRLIYYSQIVNDFQKGDIAEGYSVSREKKESFPLTVTSAQKNPTAFYLCASSISMNTEAFFGQGTRLTVV.

This sequence joins TRBV4-2 and TRBJ2-5; maybe TRBD1 (6 bases). The CDR3 length is 15 residues. Germline V gene data show CDR1 as LGHNA and CDR2 as YNFKEQ. Trimming removed 4 bases from V and 5 bases from J, with 17 bases in between. CDR3 nucleotides: TGTGCCAGCAGCCTCGGGGCAGGGGTTACGGAGACCCAGTACTTC. Protein sequence: CASSLGAGVTETQYF.

This chain links TRBV7-2 with TRBJ2-1; possible D gene TRBD2, 5 bases. The length of the CDR3 is 16 residues. In germline, CDR1 is SGHTA, CDR2 FQGNSA. Deletions cut 0 bases from V and 5 bases from J, with 14 bases between. This CDR3 is CASSLAPSLGDNEQFF. CDR3 in DNA: TGTGCCAGCAGCTTAGCCCCTAGCCTCGGCGACAATGAGCAGTTCTTC. Combining the CDR3 with reference TRBV7-2 and TRBJ2-1 gives the whole variable domain GAGVSQSPSNKVTEKGKDVELRCDPISGHTALYWYRQSLGQGLEFLIYFQGNSAPDKSGLPSDRFSAERTGGSVSTLTIQRTQQEDSAVYLCASSLAPSLGDNEQFFGPGTRLTVL.

This sequence joins TRBV18 and TRBJ2-7, with 11 positions matching TRBD2. Germline assignment: CDR1 KGHSH and CDR2 LQKENI. This CDR3 has 18 amino acids. J was trimmed by 5 bases and V by 6 bases; bases with no gene match: 18. In DNA, the CDR3 is TGTGCCAGCTCGCTTAGCAAAATACTAGCGGGAGTTACCCACGAGCAGTACTTC. Translating it yields CASSLSKILAGVTHEQYF.

The V gene is TRBV27, the J gene TRBJ2-3; TRBD1 aligns across 7 bases. The CDR3 is 16 residues long. Per the germline V gene, CDR1 is MNHEY and CDR2 is SMNVEV (reference sequence). Trimming removed 4 bases from V and 7 bases from J; junction bases left unmatched: 14. CDR3 residues: CASSSPLRGRVNTQYF. In DNA form, the CDR3 reads TGTGCCAGCAGTTCCCCTCTGAGGGGGCGAGTGAATACGCAGTATTTT.

The chain carries TRBV7-9 and TRBJ2-3, with 11 positions matching TRBD2. Germline V gives CDR1 SEHNR, CDR2 FQNEAQ (reference sequence). The CDR3 is made up of 18 amino acids. V lost 5 bases and J lost 5; bases outside the gene matches: 15. This chain's CDR3 is CASSPSGLAEHFRDTQYF. CDR3 bases: TGTGCCAGCAGCCCCTCGGGACTAGCGGAGCATTTCAGAGATACGCAGTATTTT.

This sequence joins TRBV18 and TRBJ2-5, with TRBD2 matching over 9 bases. Germline V gene data show CDR1 as KGHSH and CDR2 as LQKENI. The V gene end was trimmed by 2 bases and the J gene end by 3 bases; junction bases not matched to a gene: 4. The length of the CDR3 is 15 residues. The DNA of the CDR3 is TGTGCCAGCTCACCAAGGCTAGCGGGAAAAGAGACCCAGTACTTC. Protein: CASSPRLAGKETQYF.